This T cell receptor beta chain is drawn from a study of blood T cell repertoires in COVID-19. The wider study: Samples of COVID-19 (acute and convalescent) were obtained from the United States, Italy and Spain. The cDNA or gDNA used as material had been derived from T cells, B-cell-depleted T cells, or PBMCs.

The CDR3 is 18 amino acids. CDR1 and CDR2 (germline): LGHNA, YNFKEQ. The J segment lost 2 bases and the V segment lost 4 bases, leaving 12 bases of the junction unmatched. The sample holds a few counts of this clone. Per the original data handling: Amplification of reference gene primers was used by the study to estimate nucleated cell counts. TCRdb's table, derived via immunoSEQ multiplex PCR, lists solely in-frame clones and lacks some. V and J calls and clone size are copied from that table; D and trimming were computed from the DNA. The sample has about 340,000 clones; over 70% are singletons. This chain joins TRBV4-2 and TRBJ1-4; 8 positions match TRBD1. The TCR comes from a man aged 25 to 40 with active or convalescent COVID-19. The material sequenced was peripheral blood. The CDR3 bases are TGTGCCAGCAGCCCCCTTGGGGCAGGGGGCGTCACTAATGAAAAACTGTTTTTT. The encoded protein is CASSPLGAGGVTNEKLFF.